The source of this TCR beta chain is a study of blood T cell repertoires in COVID-19. Study as a whole: Specimens from acute and convalescent COVID-19 originated in the United States, Italy and Spain.

A Seattle source enrolled patients during active infection and followed them longitudinally. Germline V gene lookup returns CDR1 SGHTA and CDR2 FQGTGA. V was shortened by 1 base and J by 1 base, with 13 bases between the two germline ends. CDR3 length: 16 amino acids. Libraries were prepared by immunoSEQ multiplex PCR; TCRdb keeps only in-frame clonotypes and omits some of them. The sample consists of fewer than 350,000 clones, more than 70% of them appearing once. The chain carries TRBV7-3 and TRBJ1-1; D not certain. Sequencing used peripheral blood. The receptor was isolated from an older woman with COVID-19, enrolled during active disease. The DNA for the CDR3 is TGTGCCAGCAGCTTAAACGCACCAAACAAGAACACTGAAGCTTTCTTT. Amino acids: CASSLNAPNKNTEAFF.